This T cell receptor (beta chain) was recorded in a study of blood T cell repertoires in COVID-19. Sequenced by immunoSEQ multiplex PCR; TCRdb stores in-frame clones only, minus some. Here the sample spans over 90,000 clones, roughly 86% being singletons. Sequencing was carried out using peripheral blood. This receptor was obtained from a human donor in a cohort sampled during active COVID-19.

CDR3 protein: CSASAKGDEQYF. The DNA for the CDR3 is TGCAGTGCTAGTGCCAAAGGGGACGAGCAGTACTTC. The chain employs TRBV20-1 and TRBJ2-7; TRBD1 might be the D (5 bases). V lost 3 bases, J lost 5 bases, and 11 bases lay in between. The CDR3 totals 12 residues. CDR1 and CDR2 from the germline V gene are DFQATT and SNEGSKA (reference sequence).